One and the same sample provided the 25 T cell receptor beta chains below, sequenced in a study of cytomegalovirus exposure and HLA in healthy donors. PCR involved 60 Vbeta and 13 Jbeta primers. Sequenced by immunoSEQ multiplex PCR; TCRdb stores in-frame clones only, minus some. The sample includes roughly 130,000 clones, 80% seen only once; the top ten take 5% to 6%. Sequenced: PBMCs. These receptors were taken from a man aged 30-40 years in good health and CMV-seronegative.

V and J are TRBV28 and TRBJ2-7; 8 positions agree with TRBD1. With 4 bases clipped from V and 0 bases from J, the junction kept 8 bases outside the gene matches. The CDR3 covers 16 residues. Germline V gene data show CDR1 as MDHEN and CDR2 as SYDVKM. CDR3 loop: CASSSPGDRTSYEQYF. CDR3 nucleotides: TGTGCCAGCAGTTCCCCTGGGGACAGGACCTCCTACGAGCAGTACTTC.

The gene calls are TRBV7-2 and TRBJ2-5; 9 positions match TRBD1. CDR1 is SGHTA, CDR2 FQGNSA, per germline. The V gene end was trimmed by 2 bases and the J gene end by 12 bases; junction bases not matched to a gene: 7. CDR3 length: 13 residues. The CDR3 region has the DNA TGTGCCAGCAGCTTACCGGGACAGGGAATTAAGTACTTC. The encoded protein is CASSLPGQGIKYF.

This clone has only one observation. This chain uses TRBV7-2 with TRBJ2-4; 11 nucleotides line up with TRBD2. This CDR3 spans 16 amino acids. Germline values: CDR1 SGHTA, CDR2 FQGNSA. Trimming at V came to 1 base and at J to 8 bases, leaving 7 bases not matched to a gene. CDR3 coding DNA: TGTGCCAGCAGCTTAGTCCCGACTAGCGGGGCGGACATTCAGTACTTC. Translation gives CASSLVPTSGADIQYF.

This chain uses TRBV18 with TRBJ2-7; D perhaps matches TRBD1 (5 bases). This CDR3 region has 14 residues. The germline V and J ends were trimmed by 2 bases and 1 base, with 9 bases remaining between them. Germline V lookup: CDR1 KGHSH, CDR2 LQKENI. The CDR3 DNA follows: TGTGCCAGCTCACCAGACAGTGATTCCTACGAGCAGTACTTC. Translating it yields CASSPDSDSYEQYF.

The gene calls are TRBV18 and TRBJ2-7; D is undetermined. This CDR3 has 13 amino acids. The V and J ends lost 3 bases and 3 bases respectively, with 9 bases between them. Germline CDR1 reads KGHSH; CDR2 reads LQKENI. Written as DNA, the CDR3 is TGTGCCAGCTCACCTGGGCAAGACTACGAGCAGTACTTC. This translates into CASSPGQDYEQYF. Supplemented by reference TRBV18 and TRBJ2-7, the full variable domain reads NAGVMQNPRHLVRRRGQEARLRCSPMKGHSHVYWYRQLPEEGLKFMVYLQKENIIDESGMPKERFSAEFPKEGPSILRIQQVVRGDSAAYFCASSPGQDYEQYFGPGTRLTVT.

This sequence joins TRBV28 and TRBJ1-1, with 7 bases lining up with TRBD1. Germline V gives CDR1 MDHEN, CDR2 SYDVKM. The V and J ends lost 1 base and 2 bases, in that order; junction bases with no gene match: 10. CDR3 length: 17 amino acids. CDR3 DNA sequence: TGTGCCAGCAGTTTATTCCCCTATAGGACAGGAAACACTGAAGCTTTCTTT. Its protein is CASSLFPYRTGNTEAFF. Combining the CDR3 with reference TRBV28 and TRBJ1-1 gives the whole variable domain DVKVTQSSRYLVKRTGEKVFLECVQDMDHENMFWYRQDPGLGLRLIYFSYDVKMKEKGDIPEGYSVSREKKERFSLILESASTNQTSMYLCASSLFPYRTGNTEAFFGQGTRLTVV.

Written as DNA, the CDR3 is TGTGCCAGCAGTGAAGAACAAAACCCACCCTACGAGCAGTACTTC. It is translated as CASSEEQNPPYEQYF. V and J are TRBV2 and TRBJ2-7; D is undetermined. This CDR3 is 15 amino acids long. V lost 1 base, J lost 2 bases, and 12 bases lay in between. CDR1 SNHLY and CDR2 FYNNEI come from the germline V gene.

In its sample, this clone ranks as medium-sized (0.01 to 0.1%). The sample has other DNA sequences that encode this CDR3 too. The genes are TRBV30 and TRBJ1-1; maybe TRBD1 (5 bases). CDR3 length equals 13 residues. Trimming took 1 base from V and 4 from J, leaving 10 bases between them. CDR1 is GTSNPN and CDR2 is SVGIG in the germline V gene (reference sequence). CDR3 nucleotide sequence: TGTGCCTGGAGTGATACAGGCCCCACTGAAGCTTTCTTT. This gives the protein CAWSDTGPTEAFF.

This clone was counted between two and nine times. J is TRBJ2-3 and V is TRBV6-1; 9 bases match TRBD2. Germline CDR1 is MNHNS and CDR2 is SASEGT. V dropped 10 bases and J dropped 1; count of bases not matched to a gene: 6. The CDR3 loop spans 14 amino acids. The CDR3 loop is CATSRTSGTDTQYF. The CDR3 bases are TGTGCCACCTCCCGGACTAGCGGCACAGATACGCAGTATTTT.

V usage is TRBV5-1 and J usage is TRBJ2-1; TRBD1 is a possible D gene (6 bases). Trimming left V 1 base short and J 10 bases short, with 12 bases between. Germline V gives CDR1 SGHRS, CDR2 YFSETQ. The CDR3 consists of 13 residues. CDR3 in amino acids: CASSLFGGTEQFF. The CDR3 DNA reads as TGCGCCAGCAGCTTGTTTGGGGGCACGGAGCAGTTCTTC.

The chain uses TRBV10-1 and TRBJ1-2; 7 bases match TRBD1. V dropped 3 bases and J dropped 4; count of bases not matched to a gene: 8. From germline, CDR1 is WNHNN and CDR2 SYGVQD (reference sequence). The CDR3 loop spans 15 amino acids. CDR3: CASSEGGGGSYGYTF. The CDR3 DNA sequence: TGCGCCAGCAGTGAAGGAGGGGGCGGAAGCTATGGCTACACCTTC.

This clone has only a few counts. Here the CDR3 reads CASRQGGGNEQFF. The CDR3, as DNA: TGTGCCAGCAGGCAGGGAGGGGGCAATGAGCAGTTCTTC. This chain joins TRBV2 and TRBJ2-1, with a weak D call TRBD2 (7 bases). V was clipped by 6 bases and J by 6 bases, with 12 bases between them. Germline lookup yields CDR1 SNHLY and CDR2 FYNNEI. The CDR3 sequence is 13 residues long. The entire variable domain, with the rest obtained from reference TRBV2 and TRBJ2-1, is as follows: EPEVTQTPSHQVTQMGQEVILRCVPISNHLYFYWYRQILGQKVEFLVSFYNNEISEKSEIFDDQFSVERPDGSNFTLKIRSTKLEDSAMYFCASRQGGGNEQFFGPGTRLTVL.

The V and J genes are TRBV4-3 and TRBJ2-5; D is perhaps TRBD2 (7 bases). Germline V gives CDR1 LGHNA, CDR2 YSLEER. Trimming took off 8 bases at V and 4 bases at J, with 14 bases between the two ends. The CDR3 contains 13 residues. CDR3 sequence: CASARGARETQYF. The DNA for the CDR3 is TGCGCCAGCGCCCGGGGGGCGCGAGAGACCCAGTACTTC.

The CDR3 DNA sequence: TGTGCCAGCAAACAGGGGAACACAGATACGCAGTATTTT. This encodes CASKQGNTDTQYF. The rearrangement joins TRBV27 to TRBJ2-3; TRBD1 agrees at 7 bases. The CDR3 totals 13 residues. V shed 7 bases and J 2 bases; nucleotides not matched to a gene: 3. Germline V lookup: CDR1 MNHEY, CDR2 SMNVEV (reference sequence).

This clone was seen a handful of times. The J gene is TRBJ2-1, the V gene TRBV4-2; 8 bases agree with TRBD2. Germline lookup yields CDR1 LGHNA and CDR2 YNFKEQ. This CDR3 region has 16 residues. The V and J ends lost 1 base and 4 bases, in that order; junction bases with no gene match: 6. CDR3 loop: CASSQVGSGTYNEQFF. The CDR3 DNA reads TGTGCCAGCAGCCAAGTCGGTAGCGGGACGTACAATGAGCAGTTCTTC.

The count of this clone is one. The rearrangement links TRBV18 to TRBJ2-7, with TRBD1 matching over 7 bases. The CDR3 extends over 12 amino acids. J was trimmed by 5 bases and V by 6 bases; bases with no gene match: 4. Germline CDR1 reads KGHSH; CDR2 reads LQKENI. CDR3 in amino acids: CASSPTGDEQYF. DNA for the CDR3: TGTGCCAGCTCGCCTACAGGGGACGAGCAGTACTTC. The full variable domain, completed using reference TRBV18 and TRBJ2-7, is NAGVMQNPRHLVRRRGQEARLRCSPMKGHSHVYWYRQLPEEGLKFMVYLQKENIIDESGMPKERFSAEFPKEGPSILRIQQVVRGDSAAYFCASSPTGDEQYFGPGTRLTVT.

The V and J genes are TRBV15 and TRBJ1-5; TRBD1 matches 7 bases. Trimming removed 0 bases from V and 1 base from J; junction bases left unmatched: 0. The CDR3 is 15 residues long. Germline-derived CDR1 and CDR2 are LNHNV and YYDKDF (reference sequence). The CDR3 DNA reads TGTGCCACCAGCAGAGACAGGGGGAGCAATCAGCCCCAGCATTTT. Translated: CATSRDRGSNQPQHF.

The J gene is TRBJ1-6, the V gene TRBV4-1; D unresolved. In germline, CDR1 is MGHRA, CDR2 YSYEKL. The V gene lost 4 bases and the J gene lost 6 bases, with 13 bases spanning the gap. The CDR3 consists of 15 residues. The CDR3 loop is CASSRYRDPNSPLHF. The CDR3 region has the DNA TGCGCCAGCAGCCGGTACCGGGATCCTAATTCACCCCTCCACTTT.

This sequence joins TRBV4-2 and TRBJ2-3; 11 positions match TRBD2. Germline CDR1 is LGHNA and CDR2 is YNFKEQ. Losses at the gene ends were 4 bases for V and 5 bases for J; bases not matched to a gene: 8. This CDR3 comprises 16 residues. The CDR3 loop reads CASSPGVAGGLDTQYF. CDR3 coding DNA: TGTGCCAGCAGCCCCGGGGTAGCGGGAGGGTTAGATACGCAGTATTTT.

The chain employs TRBV5-4 and TRBJ2-5, with 9 nucleotides matching TRBD2. This CDR3 spans 16 amino acids. With 0 bases clipped from V and 4 bases from J, the junction kept 7 bases outside the gene matches. Per germline, CDR1 SGHNT and CDR2 YYREEE (reference sequence). The CDR3 region is CASSLEAGGPRETQYF. The CDR3 region has the DNA TGTGCCAGCAGCTTGGAGGCGGGGGGGCCCAGAGAGACCCAGTACTTC.

A note on this clone: Sequence at one end of the junction differs from germline and may be a read error. The V gene is TRBV6-1, the J gene TRBJ1-5; TRBD1 might be the D (6 bases). This CDR3 has 20 residues. Germline CDR1 is MNHNS and CDR2 is SASEGT. As DNA, the CDR3 is TGTGCCAGCACTGAATCGGACAGACCTAGGTTGTGGTATAGCAATCAGCCCCAGCATTTT. It is translated as CASTESDRPRLWYSNQPQHF.

The chain carries TRBV6-5 and TRBJ1-1; 10 nucleotides align to TRBD1. CDR1 is MNHEY, CDR2 SVGAGI, per germline. This CDR3 region has 14 residues. The V gene end was trimmed by 6 bases and the J gene end by 5 bases; junction bases not matched to a gene: 6. The CDR3 nucleotides are TGTGCCAGCAGCCAGGGACAGGGGTGGACTGAAGCTTTCTTT. This translates into CASSQGQGWTEAFF.

The genes are TRBV7-9 and TRBJ2-1; 16 bases line up with TRBD2. This CDR3 spans 17 amino acids. V lost 6 bases, J lost 4 bases, and 6 bases stayed unmatched. The V gene's germline CDR1 is SEHNR and CDR2 FQNEAQ (reference sequence). The CDR3 nucleotides read TGTGCCAGCAGGGGACTAGCGGGGGGGGTGAATTACAATGAGCAGTTCTTC. Residues: CASRGLAGGVNYNEQFF.

The chain couples TRBV18 to TRBJ1-2; D might be TRBD1 (5 bases). Germline V gene lookup returns CDR1 KGHSH and CDR2 LQKENI. V gave up 3 bases and J gave up 2 bases, with 10 bases separating them. This CDR3 contains 14 residues. The DNA of the CDR3 is TGTGCCAGCTCACCGGGGCGTGAGAACTATGGCTACACCTTC. Its translation: CASSPGRENYGYTF.

The rearrangement joins TRBV5-1 to TRBJ1-1; D is possibly TRBD1 (6 bases). V was cut by 0 bases and J by 5 bases, with 11 bases left in between. The CDR3 consists of 14 residues. CDR1 is SGHRS, CDR2 YFSETQ, per germline. Here the CDR3 reads CASSLGRGWTEAFF. The CDR3 nucleotides are TGCGCCAGCAGCTTGGGCAGGGGCTGGACTGAAGCTTTCTTT. Drawing the rest from reference TRBV5-1 and TRBJ1-1, the complete variable domain is KAGVTQTPRYLIKTRGQQVTLSCSPISGHRSVSWYQQTPGQGLQFLFEYFSETQRNKGNFPGRFSGRQFSNSRSEMNVSTLELGDSALYLCASSLGRGWTEAFFGQGTRLTVV.